The following is a T cell receptor (beta chain) sequence with its context. These data come from a study of T-cell reconstitution after alpha-beta-depleted transplantation in children. The TCRbeta library incorporated unique molecular identifiers. MiXCR was run by TCRdb on the PCR reads, yielding one entry per CDR3 protein. The sample has some 530,000 distinct CDR3 sequences; approximately 12% are singletons. The origin of this receptor is a human donor who donated a stem cell graft to a child with combined immunodeficiency. The sequences come from PBMCs from the stem cell graft donor, collected from the stem cell graft.

The CDR3 DNA is TGTGCCAGCAGCCTAGGTGTAGCAGGGCGGGATTCACCCCTCCACTTT. It yields the protein CASSLGVAGRDSPLHF. This rearrangement joins TRBV7-9 to TRBJ1-6; TRBD1 might be the D (5 bases). CDR1 and CDR2 (germline): SEHNR, FQNEAQ (reference sequence). V lost 5 bases and J 8 bases, leaving 19 bases between the germline ends. This CDR3 is built from 16 residues.